The rows below give T cell receptor beta chains drawn from one sample of a study of cytomegalovirus exposure and HLA in healthy donors. Sequencing used immunoSEQ multiplex PCR; TCRdb keeps in-frame clones, though not all of them. The sample includes more than 45,000 clones, roughly 76% seen only once; the top ten take around 2.9%. The sequenced sample was PBMCs. Every receptor here comes from a woman between 40 and 50 years old in good health and CMV-seropositive. Each CDR3 is given with its conserved first and last residue. The D gene is left open where the match is weak. Clone size is stated in some rows and not others, as once, few, many or a class when expanded.

size,V,D,J,CDR3,DNA
-,TRBV27,TRBD2,TRBJ2-7,CASRLAGAYEQYF,TGTGCCAGCAGACTAGCGGGGGCCTACGAGCAGTACTTC
-,TRBV18,-,TRBJ1-1,CASSPRQDTEAFF,TGTGCCAGCTCACCACGACAGGACACTGAAGCTTTCTTT
-,TRBV11-2,TRBD1,TRBJ1-5,CASSLGQTNQPQHF,TGTGCCAGCAGCTTGGGACAGACCAATCAGCCCCAGCATTTT
-,TRBV11-2,TRBD1,TRBJ1-2,CASSPGTGAYGYTF,TGTGCCAGCAGCCCCGGGACAGGGGCCTATGGCTACACCTTC
few,TRBV30,TRBD1,TRBJ2-5,CAWSKRTGGAETQYF,TGTGCCTGGAGTAAAAGGACAGGGGGTGCGGAGACCCAGTACTTC
few,TRBV28,-,TRBJ1-1,CASSARGITEAFF,TGTGCCAGCAGTGCGCGGGGCATCACTGAAGCTTTCTTT
-,TRBV10-3,-,TRBJ1-6,CAIRTARNSPLHF,TGTGCCATCAGGACAGCCCGTAATTCACCCCTCCACTTT
-,TRBV9,TRBD2,TRBJ2-3,CASSVLGLASDTQYF,TGTGCCAGCAGCGTATTGGGACTAGCGTCAGATACGCAGTATTTT
-,TRBV10-2,-,TRBJ2-7,CASNLRGSSYEQYF,TGCGCCAGCAATTTGAGGGGGTCGTCCTACGAGCAGTACTTC
-,TRBV2,TRBD1,TRBJ1-3,CASKKGQGAYGNTIYF,TGTGCCAGCAAAAAGGGGCAGGGGGCGTATGGAAACACCATATATTTT
-,TRBV28,TRBD2,TRBJ2-5,CASSISGGPQETQYF,TGTGCCAGCAGTATTAGCGGGGGGCCTCAAGAGACCCAGTACTTC
few,TRBV4-3,-,TRBJ2-7,CASSQETGVYEQYF,TGCGCCAGCAGCCAAGAGACAGGCGTCTACGAGCAGTACTTC
-,TRBV7-3,-,TRBJ1-1,CASSPGPDTEAFF,TGTGCCAGCAGCCCTGGGCCGGACACTGAAGCTTTCTTT
-,TRBV7-3,-,TRBJ2-3,CASSRARLDTQYF,TGTGCCAGCAGCCGTGCCCGGTTGGATACGCAGTATTTT
-,TRBV28,-,TRBJ2-7,CASSLQGYEQYF,TGTGCCAGCAGCCTTCAGGGCTACGAGCAGTACTTC
-,TRBV5-3,TRBD1,TRBJ1-6,CARSNRQGASSPLHF,TGTGCCAGAAGCAATCGACAGGGGGCGAGTTCACCCCTCCACTTT
-,TRBV6-5,-,TRBJ1-2,CASSKSGATNYGYTF,TGTGCCAGCAGTAAAAGCGGGGCTACTAACTATGGCTACACCTTC
-,TRBV5-1,TRBD2,TRBJ2-2,CASSSTTSPGELFF,TGCGCCAGCAGCTCTACGACTAGCCCCGGGGAGCTGTTTTTT
-,TRBV15,TRBD1,TRBJ1-2,CATSRPGTGDRGYTF,TGTGCCACCAGCAGACCCGGGACAGGGGATCGAGGCTACACCTTC
few,TRBV6-5,TRBD1,TRBJ1-1,CASSYRGPNTEAFF,TGTGCCAGCAGTTACAGGGGGCCGAACACTGAAGCTTTCTTT
-,TRBV25-1,-,TRBJ1-2,CASRSNGDYYGYTF,TGTGCCAGCCGATCCAACGGGGACTACTATGGCTACACCTTC
-,TRBV7-2,-,TRBJ1-5,CASSRDKANQPQHF,TGTGCCAGCAGCCGGGACAAAGCCAATCAGCCCCAGCATTTT
once,TRBV2,-,TRBJ2-7,CASSEETGLFSYEQYF,TGTGCCAGCAGTGAAGAAACAGGGCTGTTCTCCTACGAGCAGTACTTC